This passage covers 9 T cell receptor beta chains from one sample sequenced in a study of a mutant IDH1 vaccine in newly diagnosed glioma. The time point is: week 35, safety follow-up. Each dose delivered 300 ug of mutant IDH1 20-mer peptide subcutaneously with imiquimod. The antigens these receptors bind are not known. Here immunoSEQ multiplex PCR was the method, and the copy in TCRdb shows in-frame clones only, minus some. The table lists some 57,000 clones, around four fifths of them singletons. The source was PBMCs, collected from a glioma patient whose treatment included an IDH1 peptide vaccine. These receptors were taken from a woman between 18 and 29 years old with glioma.

The chain combines TRBV19 with TRBJ2-7; the match to TRBD1 covers 7 bases. With 6 bases clipped from V and 3 bases from J, the junction kept 11 bases outside the gene matches. This CDR3 has 15 residues. The germline V gene encodes CDR1 LNHDA and CDR2 SQIVND (reference sequence). CDR3 DNA sequence: TGTGCCAGTAGCTCCGGACAGGCCATACACTACGAGCAGTACTTC. It is translated as CASSSGQAIHYEQYF.

This sequence joins TRBV6-5 and TRBJ1-5, with unresolved D. Germline loops: CDR1 MNHEY, CDR2 SVGAGI. Trimming took 6 bases from V and 6 from J, leaving 15 bases between them. This CDR3 is built from 14 residues. For the CDR3, the DNA is TGTGCCAGCAGCTCCGACGGTCCGAGTCAGCCCCAGCATTTT. Protein sequence: CASSSDGPSQPQHF.

This sequence joins TRBV9 and TRBJ1-2; the match to TRBD1 covers 9 bases. The CDR3 extends over 17 amino acids. Germline lookup yields CDR1 SGDLS and CDR2 YYNGEE. Unmatched junction bases numbered 15, after V lost 4 bases and J lost 5 bases. The DNA for the CDR3 is TGTGCCAGCAGCCCGGGAGGAGGGACAGGGTTCGTGTATGGCTACACCTTC. Protein product: CASSPGGGTGFVYGYTF.

Details on this clone: This sample also contains other DNA sequences that code for the same CDR3. Here the CDR3 reads CASSVNTGELFF. The CDR3 DNA reads as TGTGCCAGCAGCGTAAACACCGGGGAGCTGTTTTTT. The chain joins TRBV9 to TRBJ2-2; D gene uncertain. V shed 1 base and J shed 2 bases, with 0 bases lying between them. Looked up from germline, CDR1 is SGDLS and CDR2 is YYNGEE. CDR3 length: 12 residues.

V gene TRBV7-9 combines with J gene TRBJ1-2; 9 bases fit TRBD1. The germline V gene encodes CDR1 SEHNR and CDR2 FQNEAQ (reference sequence). CDR3 size: 13 residues. The V gene end was trimmed by 5 bases and the J gene end by 6 bases; junction bases not matched to a gene: 4. The CDR3 region is CASSLGQGNGYTF. The CDR3 nucleotides are TGTGCCAGCAGCCTGGGACAGGGAAATGGCTACACCTTC.

The chain links TRBV12-5 to TRBJ1-2; D possibly corresponds to TRBD1 (5 bases). From germline, CDR1 is LGHNT and CDR2 FRNRAP. Deletions cut 5 bases from V and 7 bases from J, with 23 bases between. This CDR3 comprises 16 residues. This chain's CDR3 is CASGGDLHPLDFGYTF. The CDR3 nucleotides read TGTGCTAGTGGTGGGGACCTGCACCCTTTGGATTTTGGCTACACCTTC.

The V and J genes are TRBV5-6 and TRBJ2-3, with 10 bases lining up with TRBD2. Germline CDR1 SGHDT, CDR2 YYEEEE. This CDR3 is 16 amino acids long. J lost 2 bases, V lost 1 base, and 4 bases had no gene match. This CDR3 reads CASSLLTSGATDTQYF. As DNA, the CDR3 is TGTGCCAGCAGCTTGCTCACTAGCGGGGCCACAGATACGCAGTATTTT. The full variable domain, with the rest looked up from reference TRBV5-6 and TRBJ2-3, is DAGVTQSPTHLIKTRGQQVTLRCSPKSGHDTVSWYQQALGQGPQFIFQYYEEEERQRGNFPDRFSGHQFPNYSSELNVNALLLGDSALYLCASSLLTSGATDTQYFGPGTRLTVL.

The chain combines TRBV7-3 with TRBJ2-2; D call uncertain. Germline V gene data show CDR1 as SGHTA and CDR2 as FQGTGA. Between the trimmed V and J ends, which lost 5 bases and 2 bases, there was a span of 3 bases. The CDR3 contains 12 residues. The CDR3 sequence: CASSLNTGELFF. CDR3 nucleotides: TGTGCCAGCAGCCTTAACACCGGGGAGCTGTTTTTT.

V and J are TRBV18 and TRBJ2-2, with 9 bases identical to TRBD1. J gave up 0 bases and V 3 bases, and 2 bases lay outside the gene matches. Germline V CDR1 and CDR2: KGHSH, LQKENI. This CDR3 contains 16 residues. CDR3 loop: CASSPTGGANTGELFF. CDR3 nucleotide sequence: TGTGCCAGCTCACCTACAGGGGGCGCGAACACCGGGGAGCTGTTTTTT.